This T cell receptor (beta chain) was sequenced in a study of PD-1 blockade in classical Hodgkin lymphoma. Study-wide points: Undefined causes, possibly disease activity or prior therapy, underlie the repertoire differences. Compared with healthy donors, newly diagnosed patients reportedly showed lower baseline TCR diversity.

This clone was seen only once. What it binds is unknown. This CDR3 is built from 15 residues. Trimming shortened V by 9 bases and J by 4 bases, and 20 bases separated the two germline ends. Germline CDR1 and CDR2: LNHDA and SQIVND (reference sequence). Time point given: newly diagnosed, previously untreated cHL patient sample. Comparator PBMCs were from newly diagnosed, untreated classical Hodgkin lymphoma. Repertoires were generated with immunoSEQ multiplex PCR, while TCRdb's copy carries only in-frame clones and drops some. The data show 47,000 or so clones, under 95% seen once. This clonotype originated in a human donor with classical Hodgkin lymphoma. The sample was peripheral blood mononuclear cells (PBMCs). The chain uses TRBV19 and TRBJ2-3, with D maybe TRBD1 (7 bases). The CDR3: CASIDRAGSADTQYF. DNA of the CDR3: TGTGCCAGCATCGACAGGGCGGGGTCGGCAGATACGCAGTATTTT.